This TCR beta chain was obtained from a study of post-analysis software for immune sequencing data. Whole-study findings and limits: Normalized Chao1 diversity in multiple sclerosis patients fell significantly below that of controls. Among roughly five TRBV segments more frequent in patients than controls were TRBV5-6, TRBV5-1 and TRBV20-1.

The TCR beta cDNA libraries contained unique molecular identifiers. From the PCR reads, TCRdb called clonotypes with MiXCR, one entry per CDR3 protein. The sample contains 750,000 to 950,000 distinct CDR3 sequences, around 53% of which appear only once. The length of the CDR3 is 11 residues. Trimming removed 2 bases at V and 8 bases at J, with 3 bases between. CDR1 and CDR2 (germline): MGHDK, SYGVNS. Concerning this clonotype itself: The target antigen is unknown.

The chain uses TRBV25-1 and TRBJ1-4; D call uncertain. The clonotype was recovered from a girl aged 5-17 years with multiple sclerosis. The sequenced sample consisted of blood. CDR3 coding DNA: TGTGCCAGCAGTGAAGGGGAAAAACTGTTTTTT. Translated: CASSEGEKLFF.